The sequence of this T cell receptor (beta chain) was determined in a study of cytomegalovirus exposure and HLA in healthy donors. PCR employed 60 Vbeta and 13 Jbeta primers. This table comes from immunoSEQ multiplex PCR, and its TCRdb copy is limited to in-frame clones, with some not included. This table holds some 170,000 clones, roughly 70% found once. The V end lost 7 bases, the J end lost 3 bases, and 12 bases lay between the germline ends. The CDR3 totals 12 residues. Germline lookup yields CDR1 SQVTM and CDR2 ANQGSEA. The sequence was obtained from a woman aged 45 to 65 in good health and CMV-seropositive. The chain is built from TRBV29-1 and TRBJ1-1, with D possibly being TRBD1 (6 bases). The sequenced sample was PBMCs. The CDR3, as DNA: TGCAGCGCGGGGGGGCTTCACACTGAAGCTTTCTTT. This codes for CSAGGLHTEAFF.